This is a list of T cell receptor beta chains from one sample in a study of shared clonotypes between healthy human individuals. Profiling relied on immunoSEQ multiplex PCR, and the TCRdb table lists in-frame clones only, not all of them. The data contain about 1,900,000 clones, approximately 94% of them seen just once; the ten biggest clones take up around 1%. The sample comprised naive CD8+ T cells sorted from blood. These receptors came from a man aged 18 to 30 in good health. CDR3s include the opening cysteine and the closing phenylalanine or tryptophan. The D gene is left open where the match is weak. Some rows mark clone size as missing; the rest say once, few, many or name a class of expanded clone.

-	TRBJ1-2	TRBV13	-	CASSLGSYGYTF	TGTGCCAGCAGCTTGGGGAGCTATGGCTACACCTTC
-	TRBJ2-7	TRBV7-9	-	CASSSDEITGGYEQYF	TGTGCCAGCAGCTCCGACGAGATAACAGGCGGCTACGAGCAGTACTTC
once	TRBJ1-1	TRBV9	TRBD1	CASSETGGYGGTEAFF	TGTGCCAGCAGCGAAACAGGGGGCTATGGTGGCACTGAAGCTTTCTTT
-	TRBJ2-7	TRBV7-2	TRBD2	CASSLVNGLADDYEQYF	TGTGCCAGCAGCTTAGTAAATGGACTAGCGGACGACTACGAGCAGTACTTC
-	TRBJ1-1	TRBV6-5	TRBD1	CASSFRTGEAFF	TGTGCCAGCAGTTTCCGGACAGGGGAAGCTTTCTTT
once	TRBJ2-7	TRBV4-3	-	CASSTGVQAYEQYF	TGCGCCAGCAGCACAGGTGTTCAAGCCTACGAGCAGTACTTC
-	TRBJ2-7	TRBV9	TRBD1	CASSPGQVAYEQYF	TGTGCCAGCAGCCCGGGACAGGTCGCCTACGAGCAGTACTTC
-	TRBJ2-2	TRBV19	TRBD1	CASSPGQGMRELFF	TGTGCCAGTAGCCCGGGACAGGGGATGAGGGAGCTGTTTTTT
-	TRBJ2-1	TRBV7-2	-	CASSSIGGPSYNEQFF	TGTGCCAGCAGCTCGATCGGGGGGCCATCCTACAATGAGCAGTTCTTC
-	TRBJ2-1	TRBV9	TRBD1	CASSVETGGEQFF	TGTGCCAGCAGCGTAGAAACAGGGGGTGAGCAGTTCTTC
-	TRBJ2-1	TRBV19	-	CASKQGHPYNEQFF	TGTGCCAGTAAACAGGGCCACCCATACAATGAGCAGTTCTTC
-	TRBJ2-7	TRBV6-5	-	CASSYSRGVSDEQYF	TGTGCCAGCAGTTACTCGAGAGGTGTTAGCGACGAGCAGTACTTC
-	TRBJ2-3	TRBV18	-	CASSPQGRGRFGDTQYF	TGTGCCAGCTCACCACAGGGGCGCGGACGGTTCGGAGATACGCAGTATTTT
-	TRBJ1-1	TRBV4-1	-	CASSQVGGGTEAFF	TGCGCCAGCAGCCAAGTTGGGGGGGGCACTGAAGCTTTCTTT
-	TRBJ2-7	TRBV30	-	CAWSSTGEGEQYF	TGTGCCTGGAGTTCAACAGGGGAGGGCGAGCAGTACTTC
once	TRBJ1-1	TRBV28	-	CASSLTRVSTEAFF	TGTGCCAGCAGCCTAACGCGTGTTAGCACTGAAGCTTTCTTT
-	TRBJ2-7	TRBV10-3	-	CAIGVGQGYEQYF	TGTGCCATTGGCGTGGGGCAAGGTTACGAGCAGTACTTC
-	TRBJ2-5	TRBV9	-	CASSQRDETQYF	TGTGCCAGCAGCCAACGGGATGAGACCCAGTACTTC
-	TRBJ2-7	TRBV5-1	-	CASSFRDKGDEQYF	TGCGCCAGCAGCTTCCGGGACAAAGGGGACGAGCAGTACTTC
-	TRBJ2-5	TRBV19	TRBD1	CASSPTGGGETQYF	TGTGCCAGTAGTCCCACAGGGGGCGGAGAGACCCAGTACTTC
-	TRBJ2-7	TRBV30	-	CAWSDSNPYEQYF	TGTGCCTGGAGTGACAGTAACCCTTACGAGCAGTACTTC
once	TRBJ2-2	TRBV6-5	-	CASSSGQSNTGELFF	TGTGCCAGCAGCTCCGGACAGTCCAACACCGGGGAGCTGTTTTTT
-	TRBJ2-7	TRBV27	-	CASSLIGGTYEQYF	TGTGCCAGCAGTTTAATCGGCGGAACCTACGAGCAGTACTTC
-	TRBJ2-7	TRBV7-6	TRBD2	CASSSGTRGYEQYF	TGTGCCAGCAGTTCCGGGACTAGAGGCTACGAGCAGTACTTC
-	TRBJ2-7	TRBV30	-	CAWSDEKGGYEQYF	TGTGCCTGGAGCGACGAGAAAGGTGGCTACGAGCAGTACTTC
-	TRBJ2-1	TRBV4-1	-	CASSQLTEGEQFF	TGCGCCAGCAGCCAACTCACAGAGGGTGAGCAGTTCTTC
once	TRBJ1-1	TRBV2	-	CASSLTGLNTEAFF	TGTGCCAGCAGTCTAACAGGTCTGAACACTGAAGCTTTCTTT
-	TRBJ1-1	TRBV9	-	CASSPYLGNTEAFF	TGTGCCAGCAGCCCATATTTGGGGAACACTGAAGCTTTCTTT
-	TRBJ2-1	TRBV6-1	TRBD1	CASSARGDRAFLANEQFF	TGTGCCAGCAGTGCCCGTGGGGACAGGGCCTTTCTTGCCAATGAGCAGTTCTTC
-	TRBJ1-6	TRBV2	-	CASTEGDTNSPLHF	TGTGCCAGCACCGAGGGCGACACCAATTCACCCCTCCACTTT
-	TRBJ2-3	TRBV7-9	TRBD2	CASSFLAGSTDTQYF	TGTGCCAGCAGCTTTCTAGCGGGCAGCACAGATACGCAGTATTTT
-	TRBJ2-2	TRBV5-1	-	CASSLGWDTGELFF	TGCGCCAGCAGCTTGGGGTGGGACACCGGGGAGCTGTTTTTT
once	TRBJ1-5	TRBV27	-	CASSLSYPQPQHF	TGTGCCAGCAGTCTGTCGTATCCTCAGCCCCAGCATTTT
-	TRBJ1-4	TRBV7-9	-	CASTYSLNEKLFF	TGTGCCAGCACCTATTCCCTCAATGAAAAACTGTTTTTT
-	TRBJ1-5	TRBV6-1	TRBD1	CASSHRDSLNQPQHF	TGTGCCAGCAGCCACCGGGACAGCCTAAATCAGCCCCAGCATTTT
-	TRBJ1-1	TRBV4-3	-	CASSQELGQGIMVNTEAFF	TGCGCCAGCAGCCAAGAATTAGGGCAGGGCATTATGGTGAACACTGAAGCTTTCTTT
-	TRBJ2-5	TRBV27	-	CASSFSGLGETQYF	TGTGCCAGCAGTTTCTCCGGGTTGGGGGAGACCCAGTACTTC
-	TRBJ2-1	TRBV27	TRBD2	CASSLAGEIYNEQFF	TGTGCCAGCAGTTTGGCGGGAGAGATCTACAATGAGCAGTTCTTC
-	TRBJ2-2	TRBV23-1	-	CASSQAGTNTGELFF	TGCGCCAGCAGTCAGGCGGGAACGAACACCGGGGAGCTGTTTTTT
-	TRBJ2-7	TRBV6-1	TRBD1	CASSEGWIGGGISSYEQYF	TGTGCCAGCAGTGAAGGGTGGATAGGGGGCGGTATTAGCTCCTACGAGCAGTACTTC
-	TRBJ1-2	TRBV7-2	-	CASSLMQGYGYTF	TGTGCCAGCAGCCTAATGCAGGGCTATGGCTACACCTTC
-	TRBJ2-6	TRBV7-7	-	CASSGLTVPQSRANVLTF	TGTGCCAGCAGCGGGCTGACAGTGCCACAAAGTCGGGCCAACGTCCTGACTTTC
-	TRBJ2-6	TRBV5-1	-	CASSLEGDHPSGANVLTF	TGCGCCAGCAGCTTGGAAGGTGACCACCCCTCTGGGGCCAACGTCCTGACTTTC
once	TRBJ2-4	TRBV5-1	TRBD2	CASSPHLADIAKNIQYF	TGCGCCAGCAGCCCCCATCTAGCGGACATAGCCAAAAACATTCAGTACTTC